The 14 T cell receptor beta chains reported below all come from one sample, sequenced in a study of OX40 agonist ivuxolimab in advanced cancers. Clones were read by immunoSEQ multiplex PCR, and TCRdb kept only the in-frame ones, dropping some. The sample holds around 50,000 clones, over 80% seen once. The source material was CD4+ or CD8+ T cells sorted from blood, sampled in a trial of the OX40 agonist ivuxolimab. These receptors came from an adult with an advanced solid tumor such as melanoma, head and neck, liver or kidney cancer.

This sequence joins TRBV5-1 and TRBJ2-3; TRBD2 agrees at 14 bases. This CDR3 spans 18 amino acids. Trimming took 4 bases from V and 0 from J; bases not matched to a gene: 7. The V gene's germline CDR1 is SGHRS and CDR2 YFSETQ. The CDR3 region has the DNA TGCGCCAGCAGCCTTGGGACTAGCGGGAGCACTAGCACAGATACGCAGTATTTT. This sequence encodes CASSLGTSGSTSTDTQYF.

This clone was seen only a few times. V gene TRBV6-1 combines with J gene TRBJ2-7; a possible D gene is TRBD1 (6 bases). CDR3 length equals 14 residues. Between the trimmed V and J ends, which lost 8 bases and 1 base, there was a span of 15 bases. The germline V gene has CDR1 MNHNS and CDR2 SASEGT. CDR3 DNA sequence: TGTGCCAGCTACCCCGGGACATATTCCTACGAGCAGTACTTC. As protein: CASYPGTYSYEQYF.

The CDR3 coding sequence is TGTGCCAGCGGACTAGCGGGAGACACCGGGGAGCTGTTTTTT. Translated, it gives CASGLAGDTGELFF. The V gene is TRBV19, the J gene TRBJ2-2, with 13 positions matching TRBD2. The V and J ends lost 9 bases and 3 bases, in that order; junction bases with no gene match: 1. This CDR3 spans 14 amino acids. The germline V gene encodes CDR1 LNHDA and CDR2 SQIVND (reference sequence).

V and J are TRBV7-9 and TRBJ2-7; D is possibly TRBD1 (7 bases). The CDR3 is made up of 12 amino acids. V dropped 5 bases and J dropped 8 bases, with 13 bases sitting between them. The germline V gene encodes CDR1 SEHNR and CDR2 FQNEAQ (reference sequence). The CDR3 region has the DNA TGTGCCAGCAGCATGTCAGGGGGGAAGCAGTACTTC. This codes for CASSMSGGKQYF.

The rearrangement links TRBV30 to TRBJ2-1, with unresolved D. The CDR3 is 14 amino acids. V dropped 2 bases and J dropped 5 bases, with 13 bases sitting between them. Germline CDR1 reads GTSNPN; CDR2 reads SVGIG (reference sequence). The CDR3 loop reads CAWSIERHNNEQFF. The CDR3 DNA follows: TGTGCCTGGAGTATTGAACGCCATAACAATGAGCAGTTCTTC.

The rearrangement links TRBV15 to TRBJ2-1, with a weak D call TRBD2 (6 bases). CDR1 LNHNV and CDR2 YYDKDF come from the germline V gene (reference sequence). V was pared by 0 bases and J by 8 bases, with 8 bases between. The CDR3 is 13 residues long. CDR3 sequence (DNA): TGTGCCACCAGCAGAGATCGGGGGTATGAGCAGTTCTTC. Its translation is CATSRDRGYEQFF.

The chain recombines TRBV9 with TRBJ2-5; TRBD2 agrees at 10 bases. V dropped 0 bases and J dropped 5; count of bases not matched to a gene: 4. CDR3 length: 15 amino acids. Germline V lookup: CDR1 SGDLS, CDR2 YYNGEE. This chain's CDR3 is CASSVELAGKETQYF. Here the CDR3 DNA reads TGTGCCAGCAGCGTAGAACTAGCGGGGAAGGAGACCCAGTACTTC.

Note on this clone: Sequence at one end of the junction differs from germline and may be a read error. The chain is built from TRBV5-3 and TRBJ2-5; 7 nucleotides align to TRBD2. TRBV5-3 has ORF status, its function being uncertain. This CDR3 is built from 13 residues. CDR3 in DNA: TGTGCCAGCAGCTGGGACTACCGAGAGACCCAGTACTTC. It codes for CASSWDYRETQYF.

The chain is built from TRBV28 and TRBJ2-2; D is undetermined. The CDR3 has 12 amino acids. Trimming stripped 6 bases from V and 0 bases from J, with 2 bases between. The germline V gene has CDR1 MDHEN and CDR2 SYDVKM. The CDR3 loop is CASRPNTGELFF. CDR3 sequence (DNA): TGTGCCAGCAGGCCGAACACCGGGGAGCTGTTTTTT.

This chain uses TRBV27 with TRBJ2-7; either TRBD1 or TRBD2 may fit D (6 bases each). The CDR3 covers 16 residues. Germline V lookup: CDR1 MNHEY, CDR2 SMNVEV (reference sequence). V was clipped by 3 bases and J by 2 bases, with 17 bases between them. The CDR3 spells CASSFSYWGATYEQYF. The CDR3 DNA sequence: TGTGCCAGCAGTTTTTCGTATTGGGGGGCCACCTACGAGCAGTACTTC.

This clone is a singleton in its sample. This chain uses TRBV6-7 with TRBJ1-3; TRBD1 aligns across 7 bases. TRBV6-7 is recorded as an ORF, its role being uncertain. The ends lost 6 bases at V and 8 bases at J; junction bases unmatched: 19. This CDR3 comprises 17 residues. CDR3 sequence (DNA): TGTGCCAGCAGCCCACCACAGGGGCCAAGTCCGAGAGACACCATATATTTT. It codes for CASSPPQGPSPRDTIYF.

This clone was counted between two and nine times. The gene calls are TRBV11-2 and TRBJ2-7; no clear D. V dropped 5 bases and J dropped 6 bases, with 8 bases sitting between them. CDR1 SGHAT and CDR2 FQNNGV come from the germline V gene. This CDR3 is built from 11 residues. The CDR3 loop is CASSQWPEQYF. DNA for the CDR3: TGTGCCAGCAGCCAGTGGCCCGAGCAGTACTTC.

CDR3 loop: CASRKAGPSNQPQHF. Here the CDR3 DNA reads TGTGCCAGTCGTAAGGCGGGACCGAGCAATCAGCCCCAGCATTTT. The gene calls are TRBV19 and TRBJ1-5, with a weak D call TRBD1 (5 bases). The CDR3 is made up of 15 amino acids. V dropped 8 bases and J dropped 1 base, with 15 bases sitting between them. Germline CDR1 reads LNHDA; CDR2 reads SQIVND (reference sequence). The full variable domain, with the rest looked up from reference TRBV19 and TRBJ1-5, is DGGITQSPKYLFRKEGQNVTLSCEQNLNHDAMYWYRQDPGQGLRLIYYSQIVNDFQKGDIAEGYSVSREKKESFPLTVTSAQKNPTAFYLCASRKAGPSNQPQHFGDGTRLSIL.

V and J are TRBV5-5 and TRBJ2-7; 10 bases map to TRBD1. The length of the CDR3 is 13 residues. Per germline, CDR1 SGHKS and CDR2 YYEKEE (reference sequence). With V trimmed by 3 bases and J by 6 bases, 3 bases remained unmatched. The CDR3 loop is CASSWGTGAEQYF. CDR3 DNA: TGTGCCAGCAGCTGGGGGACAGGGGCCGAGCAGTACTTC.